These T cell receptor beta chains were read from a single sample in a study of blood T cell repertoires in COVID-19. This table comes from immunoSEQ multiplex PCR, and its TCRdb copy is limited to in-frame clones, with some not included. The data contain 210,000 or so clones, 85% to 90% of them seen just once; the ten biggest clones take up around 2.9%. The sample comprised peripheral blood. The receptors were gathered from a woman aged 60-70 years with acute or convalescent COVID-19. Both conserved end residues are part of each CDR3. Fields, in order: CDR3 DNA, CDR3 protein, clone size, V gene, J gene, D gene. D genes are given only for firm matches. Only part of the rows carry a size: once, few, many, or a class if the clone is expanded.

cdr3_nt: TGTGCCAGCAGCCTAATCGGGAGAAGCACAGATACGCAGTATTTT
cdr3_aa: CASSLIGRSTDTQYF
clone_size: -
v_call: TRBV6-4
j_call: TRBJ2-3
d_call: -

cdr3_nt: TGCGCCAGCAGCTTCCCCCTAACAGGGGATAACACCGGGGAGCTGTTTTTT
cdr3_aa: CASSFPLTGDNTGELFF
clone_size: few
v_call: TRBV5-1
j_call: TRBJ2-2
d_call: TRBD1

cdr3_nt: TGTGCCTGGAGTGCCCTAACGGCAACTAATGAAAAACTGTTTTTT
cdr3_aa: CAWSALTATNEKLFF
clone_size: once
v_call: TRBV30
j_call: TRBJ1-4
d_call: -

cdr3_nt: TGTGCCAGCAGCGCCCCAGCCGGGGGTGGGGGCGAGCAGTACTTC
cdr3_aa: CASSAPAGGGGEQYF
clone_size: -
v_call: TRBV9
j_call: TRBJ2-7
d_call: -

cdr3_nt: TGTGCCAGCACCCACGTTCGGGCTAGCGGGGCCCAGGAGCAGTACTTC
cdr3_aa: CASTHVRASGAQEQYF
clone_size: -
v_call: TRBV11-2
j_call: TRBJ2-7
d_call: TRBD2

cdr3_nt: TGTGCCAGCAGCCAAGAATCAGGGCCTCAAGAGACCCAGTACTTC
cdr3_aa: CASSQESGPQETQYF
clone_size: once
v_call: TRBV3-1/TRBV3-2
j_call: TRBJ2-5
d_call: -

cdr3_nt: TGTGCCAGCAGCTTAGAGACAGGGAGGAACACTGAAGCTTTCTTT
cdr3_aa: CASSLETGRNTEAFF
clone_size: -
v_call: TRBV7-2
j_call: TRBJ1-1
d_call: TRBD1

cdr3_nt: TGCGCCAGCAGCAACAGGGTGAACACTGAAGCTTTCTTT
cdr3_aa: CASSNRVNTEAFF
clone_size: -
v_call: TRBV5-1
j_call: TRBJ1-1
d_call: -

cdr3_nt: TGTGCCAGCAGTTCGGACAGGTTCTACGAGCAGTACTTC
cdr3_aa: CASSSDRFYEQYF
clone_size: -
v_call: TRBV11-2
j_call: TRBJ2-7
d_call: TRBD1

cdr3_nt: TGTGCCAGCAGCCCCGGACAGGGGGTTGACAATGAGCAGTTCTTC
cdr3_aa: CASSPGQGVDNEQFF
clone_size: -
v_call: TRBV5-5
j_call: TRBJ2-1
d_call: TRBD1

cdr3_nt: TGTGCCAGCAGCATTAGAGAGGCGGGCTACACCTTC
cdr3_aa: CASSIREAGYTF
clone_size: -
v_call: TRBV7-9
j_call: TRBJ1-2
d_call: -

cdr3_nt: TGTGCCAGCAGTAGGACAGGTGATCAGCCCCAGCATTTT
cdr3_aa: CASSRTGDQPQHF
clone_size: -
v_call: TRBV6-5
j_call: TRBJ1-5
d_call: TRBD1

cdr3_nt: TGTGCCAGCAGCCAAAACGGTTATGGCTACACCTTC
cdr3_aa: CASSQNGYGYTF
clone_size: -
v_call: TRBV3-1/TRBV3-2
j_call: TRBJ1-2
d_call: -

cdr3_nt: TGTGCCAGCAGCTCTTCCGGGACTACAACGAACACCGGGGAGCTGTTTTTT
cdr3_aa: CASSSSGTTTNTGELFF
clone_size: few
v_call: TRBV13
j_call: TRBJ2-2
d_call: TRBD2

cdr3_nt: TGTGCCAGCACCATTGACAGTAGCAATCAGCCCCAGCATTTT
cdr3_aa: CASTIDSSNQPQHF
clone_size: -
v_call: TRBV6-6
j_call: TRBJ1-5
d_call: -

cdr3_nt: TGTGCCTGGAGTATCAGGGCGGGGTTGGTACAGCCCCAGCATTTT
cdr3_aa: CAWSIRAGLVQPQHF
clone_size: -
v_call: TRBV30
j_call: TRBJ1-5
d_call: -

cdr3_nt: TGTGCCAGCTCACTAGGGGATAGCAATCAGCCCCAGCATTTT
cdr3_aa: CASSLGDSNQPQHF
clone_size: -
v_call: TRBV18
j_call: TRBJ1-5
d_call: -

cdr3_nt: TGTGCCAGCAGCTTAGCGACAGCCTCTGGAAACACCATATATTTT
cdr3_aa: CASSLATASGNTIYF
clone_size: once
v_call: TRBV7-9
j_call: TRBJ1-3
d_call: -

cdr3_nt: TGTGCCAGCAGCTTAGCGGGGGGACTAGCGGAAGAGACCCAGTACTTC
cdr3_aa: CASSLAGGLAEETQYF
clone_size: -
v_call: TRBV7-6
j_call: TRBJ2-5
d_call: TRBD2

cdr3_nt: TGTGCCAGCAGCAAACTTGACAATACCGAGCAGTACTTC
cdr3_aa: CASSKLDNTEQYF
clone_size: -
v_call: TRBV6-5
j_call: TRBJ2-7
d_call: -

cdr3_nt: TGTGCCAGCAGCTTTTGGACAGCAACTAATGAAAAACTGTTTTTT
cdr3_aa: CASSFWTATNEKLFF
clone_size: -
v_call: TRBV7-9
j_call: TRBJ1-4
d_call: -

cdr3_nt: TGTGCCAGCTCACGGACAGGGGGCGGTGAAAAACTGTTTTTT
cdr3_aa: CASSRTGGGEKLFF
clone_size: -
v_call: TRBV28
j_call: TRBJ1-4
d_call: TRBD1

cdr3_nt: TGCGCCAGCAGCCAGGAGCTCAGCTATGGCTACACCTTC
cdr3_aa: CASSQELSYGYTF
clone_size: -
v_call: TRBV4-3
j_call: TRBJ1-2
d_call: -

cdr3_nt: TGTGCCAGCAAGACAGGGCCCTACGAGCAGTACTTC
cdr3_aa: CASKTGPYEQYF
clone_size: few
v_call: TRBV6-5
j_call: TRBJ2-7
d_call: TRBD1

cdr3_nt: TGTGCCAGCAGCTCTTCCAGGGGAGGGAACTATGGCTACACCTTC
cdr3_aa: CASSSSRGGNYGYTF
clone_size: -
v_call: TRBV11-2
j_call: TRBJ1-2
d_call: -